The 9 T cell receptor beta chains below all came from one sample that was sequenced in a study of T cells of healthy individuals. In TCRdb, the 5' RACE reads were re-called with MiXCR into one record per CDR3 protein. The sample consists of 100,000 or so distinct CDR3 sequences, 17% of them appearing once. The source is a human donor in good health.

This clonotype was recorded many times. DNA of the CDR3: TGTGCCAGCAGTTACGGGACTAGCGGGTACGAGCAGTACTTC. Protein: CASSYGTSGYEQYF. J is TRBJ2-7 and V is TRBV6-1, with TRBD2 matching 12 bases. The germline CDR1 and CDR2 sequences are MNHNS and SASEGT. Trimming removed 5 bases from V and 4 bases from J; junction bases left unmatched: 3. The CDR3 contains 14 residues.

The chain recombines TRBV15 with TRBJ2-7; D might be TRBD2 (5 bases). V was clipped by 9 bases and J by 12 bases, with 21 bases between them. The germline CDR1 and CDR2 sequences are LNHNV and YYDKDF (reference sequence). CDR3 length: 12 amino acids. The CDR3 reads CATGENMAGPYF. Written as DNA, the CDR3 is TGTGCCACTGGGGAGAATATGGCAGGACCGTACTTC.

This clonotype was seen only a few times. V and J are TRBV4-3 and TRBJ2-6, with D perhaps matching TRBD1 (5 bases). The CDR3 has 16 amino acids. In germline, CDR1 is LGHNA, CDR2 YSLEER. V was trimmed by 4 bases and J by 2 bases, leaving 12 bases between them. In DNA form, the CDR3 reads TGCGCCAGCAGCCCTTTCTCAGGGACTGGGGCCAACGTCCTGACTTTC. It yields the protein CASSPFSGTGANVLTF.

Concerning this clonotype: A read error is possible here, since a much larger clone lies one base away. V usage is TRBV20-1 and J usage is TRBJ2-1; weak D call: TRBD2 (6 bases). The V and J ends lost 4 bases and 3 bases respectively, with 22 bases between them. Germline CDR1 and CDR2: DFQATT and SNEGSKA (reference sequence). The length of the CDR3 is 17 residues. CDR3 protein: CSAKVRGEAGNYNEQFF. The CDR3 region has the DNA TGCAGTGCTAAAGTGCGGGGCGAGGCGGGGAACTACAATGAGCAGTTCTTC.

This clonotype has a handful of counts. The V call is TRBV20-1, the J call TRBJ2-7, with TRBD1 identical over 10 bases. Germline CDR1 DFQATT, CDR2 SNEGSKA (reference sequence). This CDR3 spans 12 amino acids. J lost 5 bases, V lost 8 bases, and 6 bases had no gene match. CDR3 amino acids: CSPRDRGHEQYF. The DNA for the CDR3 is TGCAGTCCCCGGGACAGGGGCCACGAGCAGTACTTC.

This clonotype appeared a few times. V gene TRBV29-1 combines with J gene TRBJ2-3, with TRBD2 identical over 10 bases. The CDR3 loop spans 14 amino acids. V was clipped by 1 base and J by 8 bases; unmatched bases: 6. The germline gives CDR1 SQVTM, CDR2 ANQGSEA. CDR3 nucleotides: TGCAGCGTTGAAGGGGCTAGCGGGAGTGGTACGCAGTATTTT. This gives the protein CSVEGASGSGTQYF.

J is TRBJ1-4 and V is TRBV6-2 or TRBV6-3; no definite D call. Looked up from germline, CDR1 is MNHEY and CDR2 is SVGEGT. Trimming took off 5 bases at V and 3 bases at J, with 13 bases between the two ends. This CDR3 has 15 residues. CDR3 sequence (DNA): TGTGCCAGCAGTACCAAGCCTGAGTCTAATGAAAAACTGTTTTTT. Amino acid sequence: CASSTKPESNEKLFF.

J is TRBJ2-5 and V is TRBV4-2, with 10 bases fitting TRBD2. V shed 0 bases, J shed 1 base, and the junction held 5 bases outside the gene matches. The CDR3 runs to 17 residues. Germline CDR1 is LGHNA and CDR2 is YNFKEQ. The DNA of the CDR3 is TGTGCCAGCAGCCAAGACTTAAGCGGGAGGGGCCAAGAGACCCAGTACTTC. Encoded protein: CASSQDLSGRGQETQYF.

The CDR3 sequence is CASSSGQGDTGELFF. In DNA, the CDR3 is TGTGCCAGCAGTTCGGGACAGGGTGACACCGGGGAGCTGTTTTTT. The chain joins TRBV28 to TRBJ2-2, with 9 bases aligning to TRBD1. This CDR3 has 15 amino acids. V was clipped by 4 bases and J by 3 bases; unmatched bases: 3. The germline gives CDR1 MDHEN, CDR2 SYDVKM.